This T cell receptor beta chain was retrieved from a study of Graves' ophthalmopathy and Graves' hyperthyroidism. Across the study: In this cohort's terms, stable hyperthyroidism meant no ophthalmopathy by 18 months of follow-up.

This clonotype was picked up many times. Serum thyroxine and TRAb, along with clinical symptoms, thyroid ultrasound and orbital computed tomography, were what diagnosis relied on. For repertoire sequencing, the TCR beta CDR3 regions were amplified from RNA transcripts. A first-round RT-PCR used HTBI primers, followed by a second-round multiplex PCR. A single record per CDR3 protein comes from TCRdb applying MiXCR to the multiplex PCR reads. This sample has 1 million to 1.3 million distinct CDR3 sequences, with about 36% found just once. CDR3 length: 12 residues. V dropped 0 bases and J dropped 11 bases, with 11 bases sitting between them. Germline V lookup: CDR1 SQVTM, CDR2 ANQGSEA.

This sequence joins TRBV29-1 and TRBJ1-3; the D is unclear. The sequence was collected from an adult man with Graves' hyperthyroidism. Sequenced input: peripheral blood or thyroid tissue (not recorded which). Here the CDR3 DNA reads TGCAGCGTTGAAGAGGGCGGGAGAGCCATATATTTT. Translating it yields CSVEEGGRAIYF.